This TCR beta chain was observed in a study of blood T cell repertoires in COVID-19 (dated by TCRdb to 2020 to 2022). At the level of the whole study: The collaborator samples originated in the United States, Italy and Spain and spanned the acute and convalescent phases of COVID-19. Deeply sampled blood TCRbeta repertoires from subjects exposed to, actively infected with, or recovered from COVID-19 were included in the dataset. Where available, HLA class I and class II types were obtained from metadata supplied by the sample provider rather than from assay-based typing. The sample metadata nearly always contained a de-identified subject ID, COVID-19 status, age in years and sex. Samples came from the ongoing ImmuneRACE study (first 160 participants) plus 1,254 subjects from 6 global collaborators. The material from the prospective study consisted of cDNA or gDNA derived from T cells, B-cell-depleted T cells, or PBMCs. The repertoires were released in a freely available public database intended as a resource for research on the immune response to SARS-CoV-2.

TCRbeta CDR3 regions were amplified from genomic DNA by means of the immunoSEQ Assay, a bias-controlled multiplex PCR. In the source study's methods: The number of nucleated cells in each sample was estimated from the amplification of reference gene primers within the assay. To quantify the absolute abundance of each unique TCRbeta CDR3 rearrangement, sequence reads were collapsed and filtered. Productive Simpson clonality was computed per sample as the square root of Simpson's diversity index over productive rearrangements. Here the immuneACCESS table is served through TCRdb, limited to in-frame sequences with V and J called. Missing clones are a known gap in these copies; in checked studies unresolved V genes cover under half, and the rest lacks a known reason. The DNA gave D and trimming, while V, J and clone size come from that table. The sample table lists roughly 70,000 clones, about four fifths of them with a count of one. The ten largest clones add up to around a sixth of the sample.

Comment on this clone: Its antigen remains undetermined. Within one base of it there is no much larger clone, and no base qualities were kept.

The CDR3 runs 13 residues from the cysteine to the phenylalanine. The retained sequence is limited to the CDR3, 39 bases, with the frame set at the first base. V loses 5 bases, J loses 4 bases, and the germline ends lie 10 bases apart. In the germline V gene, CDR1 corresponds to SGHTA and CDR2 to FQGNSA. A second Seattle source provided samples from volunteer blood donors who had recovered from COVID-19. The collaborating institutions used their own protocols to collect whole blood in K2EDTA tubes. For TCRbeta analysis, collaborator samples were shipped as frozen whole blood, as isolated PBMCs, or as DNA extracted from either sample type. The study at large found these results: How much clinical and demographic metadata was included differed by source and by participant, and the metadata was provided uncurated.

The sample was peripheral blood. This sequence originates from a man between 65 and 80 years old who had recovered from COVID-19. The chain joins TRBV7-2 to TRBJ2-3; the D gene remains uncertain. CDR3 protein: CASSQNPADTQYF. DNA sequence: TGTGCCAGCAGCCAGAACCCCGCAGATACGCAGTATTTT.